What follows describes a single T cell receptor beta chain. The antigen remains undetermined. The sample is drawn from a study of cytomegalovirus exposure and HLA in healthy donors. Study as a whole: The roughly 670 first-cohort repertoires and the approximately 130 validation repertoires shared the same platform, a later analysis reported. General study findings and limits: Reported results showed that the classifier diagnosed cytomegalovirus status with high specificity and sensitivity. Researchers catalogued some 160 TCR beta chains as cytomegalovirus-associated.

Donors were drawn from the approximately 110-subject validation cohort, separate from the 666-subject first cohort. Trimming shortened V by 2 bases and J by 2 bases, and 13 bases separated the two germline ends. Germline CDR1 and CDR2: LNHDA and SQIVND (reference sequence). The CDR3 runs to 15 residues. Using immunoSEQ multiplex PCR, the repertoire was profiled, and TCRdb retains in-frame clones only, with some absent. The profile shows 150,000 to 200,000 clones, around four fifths of them singletons. This chain joins TRBV19 and TRBJ2-7, with D unclear. The TCR comes from a man aged 30 to 45 in good health and CMV-seropositive. The specimen was PBMCs. The CDR3 coding sequence is TGTGCCAGTAGTATATTGACATTGGGCACCTACGAGCAGTACTTC. Its translation is CASSILTLGTYEQYF.